This TCR beta chain was observed in a study of shared clonotypes between healthy human individuals (dated by TCRdb to 2018 to 2021). For context, the study as a whole: The cohort included a few men and two women between 18 and 49 years of age. For each donor, CD4 naive and CD4 memory were each given three plates, CD8 naive was given two plates, and CD8 memory was given one plate. To estimate repertoire size and how much clonotype sharing occurs between individuals, the study deeply sequenced the blood TCR repertoires of about 5 healthy adults. To increase sequencing depth and limit assay-specific biases, TCR repertoire library preparation and sequencing were carried out by different laboratories using diverse techniques. Leukapheresis yielded between about 0.8 and 8.9 billion PBMCs per donor. Paper-wide results and their limitations: Rarefaction of sorted-subset datasets indicated incomplete sequencing despite the large sequencing depth. Naive subsets generally had larger estimated clonotype richness than memory subsets did. Based on pairwise subsampling, the degree of clonotype sharing among donors was expected to be affected by sequencing depth. Clonotypes shared by all four sorted-subset donors showed higher generation probabilities than non-shared clonotypes. Across a handful of donors, approximately 5% of naive CD4, approximately 4% of naive CD8, roughly 2.2% of memory CD4, and roughly 0.4% of memory CD8 clonotypes were shared. Because the study included only a small number of donors, the genetic and exposure-history diversity represented was limited. Only blood was sampled, and tissue TCR repertoires likely differ from those in blood.

Turning to this clone: There is no known antigen for this receptor. No quality values exist for individual bases; no much larger clone is one base distant.

V is cut back by 6 bases and J by 7 bases, with 8 bases in the junction unmatched. The CDR3 starts with the cysteine, ends with the phenylalanine, and has 14 residues. Only the CDR3 part of the read is kept: 42 bases, read in frame from the first base. Via the germline V gene, CDR1 is SGHRS and CDR2 YFSETQ. Using the deep immunoSEQ assay, TCR CDR3 regions were amplified from genomic DNA by multiplex PCR. For each cell subset, the extracted genomic DNA was distributed evenly across all wells of several immunoSEQ 96-well plates, and each plate served as one replicate. For sorted subsets, approximately 190 ng genomic DNA, equal to 30,000 to 35,000 T cell genomes, was loaded into each replicate PCR. Purified libraries were measured with a Qubit 3.0 fluorometer, size-checked on a Bioanalyzer 2100, and measured again with the KAPA Library Quantification kit. Each immunoSEQ 96-well plate was sequenced on its own single-read 150-cycle Illumina NextSeq 550 flow cell. The original pipeline was this. Because the immunoSEQ output held only junctional sequences and lacked quality scores, the filtering could not match the filtering applied to full-length reads. Sequences were annotated with PyIR, a Python wrapper for IgBLAST v1.9, using IMGT germline references to assign V/J genes and CDR3. Any read was removed if the V/J assignment was weak (E-value above 1e-6), the CDR3 was missing, or the read contained stop codons, out-of-frame junctions, or ambiguous translated residues. V3J clonotypes were defined by identical inferred V gene, J gene, and CDR3 amino acid sequence. The percentage overlap between two repertoires was calculated by dividing the number of shared unique clonotypes by the size of the smaller repertoire. RTK rarefaction, the Chao1 estimator, and Recon v2.1 estimates of unobserved clonotypes were used to assess repertoire richness. For all TCRbeta clonotypes obtained by the gDNA method from several donors, generation probabilities were computed with OLGA. This is the immuneACCESS table as TCRdb keeps it, with only in-frame sequences that have V and J called. A part of the clones is gone; compared with another copy, unresolved V genes explain less than half, and the rest is unexplained. V, J and clone size are those of that table, while D and trimming were read from the DNA. The sample profile shows roughly 1,000,000 clones; 70% to 80% of them were found once. The biggest ten clones account for about 0.52% of the sample.

The donors were healthy, HIV-negative adults with no recently reported acute infections or vaccinations. Every donor was a Caucasian adult living in Nashville, Tennessee, USA. CD4+ T cells were enriched by magnetic negative selection, after which naive cells were positively selected on CD45RA and the negative fraction was taken as the memory subset. Blood was collected by leukapheresis, and PBMCs were isolated by Ficoll-Histopaque density gradient centrifugation and then cryopreserved in liquid nitrogen vapor phase. Purity and quantity of every magnetically sorted T cell population were checked by analytical flow cytometry. From each sorted fraction, genomic DNA was isolated and quantified by UV absorbance on a Nanodrop 2000c.

The sequence was obtained from a man aged 18 to 29 in good health. Some clones in this sample may be carry-over from other donors' samples. This chain joins TRBV5-1 to TRBJ2-4, and 9 junctional nucleotides match TRBD1. Sample: memory CD4+ T cells from PBMCs. Sample cell subset or site, as interpreted from the label and publication: CD45RA-negative fraction. CDR3 protein: CASNPGGTGNIQYF. The nucleotide sequence is given as TGCGCCAGCAATCCCGGCGGGACAGGGAACATTCAGTACTTC.